One sample yielded the 27 T cell receptor beta chains listed below, sequenced in a study of Ad26.COV2.S vaccination and SARS-CoV-2 variants. The treatment was: 15 to 20 received Ad26.COV2.S at low or high dose, single or two shots; 5 received placebo; per-sample allocation not given. All samples were drawn on day 63, counting from the first vaccine or placebo injection. TCRdb's table, derived via immunoSEQ multiplex PCR, lists solely in-frame clones and lacks some. The sample lists about 480,000 clones, approximately 88% seen once, with over 10% in the top ten. The sample was peripheral blood, taken in a trial of Ad26.COV2.S vaccine versus placebo. Source of these receptors: a person between 18 and 59 years old who received the Ad26.COV2.S COVID-19 vaccine or a placebo.

V gene TRBV7-6 combines with J gene TRBJ1-3; no clear D gene. Trimming took 5 bases from V and 0 from J, leaving 14 bases between them. Germline V CDR1 and CDR2: SGHVS, FNYEAQ. The CDR3 has 16 residues. CDR3 bases: TGTGCCAGCAGCCCAAATAACGACTACTCTGGAAACACCATATATTTT. Translation gives CASSPNNDYSGNTIYF. Together with reference TRBV7-6 and TRBJ1-3, the CDR3 gives the full variable domain: GAGVSQSPRYKVTKRGQDVALRCDPISGHVSLYWYRQALGQGPEFLTYFNYEAQQDKSGLPNDRFSAERPEGSISTLTIQRTEQRDSAMYRCASSPNNDYSGNTIYFGEGSWLTVV.

This clone has more than one count but fewer than ten. The chain is built from TRBV7-2 and TRBJ1-5; a weak D match, TRBD1 (5 bases). V dropped 6 bases and J dropped 1 base, with 13 bases sitting between them. The CDR3 is made up of 15 amino acids. The germline gives CDR1 SGHTA, CDR2 FQGNSA. CDR3 sequence: CASSPPGQSNQPQHF. CDR3 DNA: TGTGCCAGCAGTCCTCCGGGGCAGAGCAATCAGCCCCAGCATTTT.

The gene calls are TRBV7-2 and TRBJ1-3; D may be TRBD1 (6 bases). V was pared by 5 bases and J by 4 bases, with 15 bases between. The CDR3 totals 15 residues. Per germline, CDR1 SGHTA and CDR2 FQGNSA. DNA for the CDR3: TGTGCCAGCAGCCCCACCACAGGGTCAGGAAACACCATATATTTT. Residues: CASSPTTGSGNTIYF.

The rearrangement joins TRBV2 to TRBJ2-5; D gene unclear. Trimming removed 6 bases at V and 4 bases at J, with 9 bases between. The CDR3 is 12 amino acids. CDR1 and CDR2 from the germline V gene are SNHLY and FYNNEI. CDR3: CASRSDSETQYF. The CDR3 nucleotides are TGTGCCAGCAGGTCCGATTCAGAGACCCAGTACTTC.

The rearrangement links TRBV18 to TRBJ2-6; D is ambiguous. This CDR3 has 19 amino acids. Looked up from germline, CDR1 is KGHSH and CDR2 is LQKENI. The germline V and J ends were trimmed by 1 base and 0 bases, with 16 bases remaining between them. Written as DNA, the CDR3 is TGTGCCAGCTCACCACGAGGCAGGCAGGACCACTCTGGGGCCAACGTCCTGACTTTC. Translating it yields CASSPRGRQDHSGANVLTF.

This clone has a handful of counts. V and J are TRBV6-5 and TRBJ1-2; D uncertain. This CDR3 is 13 amino acids long. V lost 8 bases, J lost 3 bases, and 13 bases lay in between. CDR1 is MNHEY, CDR2 SVGAGI, per germline. The CDR3 sequence is CASGFGPDYGYTF. The CDR3 coding sequence is TGTGCCAGCGGCTTTGGCCCCGACTATGGCTACACCTTC.

This clone was picked up a small number of times. The chain has TRBV18 and TRBJ1-1; the D gene is possibly TRBD1 (6 bases). CDR3 size: 13 residues. Germline CDR1 reads KGHSH; CDR2 reads LQKENI. The V gene lost 3 bases and the J gene lost 3 bases, with 8 bases spanning the gap. The CDR3 nucleotides are TGTGCCAGCTCACCCCAGGGGTACACTGAAGCTTTCTTT. Protein: CASSPQGYTEAFF. The whole variable domain, filled in from reference TRBV18 and TRBJ1-1, reads NAGVMQNPRHLVRRRGQEARLRCSPMKGHSHVYWYRQLPEEGLKFMVYLQKENIIDESGMPKERFSAEFPKEGPSILRIQQVVRGDSAAYFCASSPQGYTEAFFGQGTRLTVV.

The gene calls are TRBV11-2 and TRBJ1-4, with D maybe TRBD1 (5 bases). Trimming cost V 5 bases and J 6 bases, with 13 bases left between them. From germline, CDR1 is SGHAT and CDR2 FQNNGV. CDR3 length: 14 residues. The chain's CDR3 is CASSTYQGDEKLFF. The CDR3 DNA reads TGTGCCAGCAGCACCTACCAAGGGGATGAAAAACTGTTTTTT.

The gene calls are TRBV28 and TRBJ2-1, with 10 bases matching TRBD2. The CDR3 loop spans 15 amino acids. CDR1 MDHEN and CDR2 SYDVKM come from the germline V gene. J gave up 5 bases and V 2 bases, and 3 bases lay outside the gene matches. CDR3 sequence: CASSLGGLADNEQFF. DNA of the CDR3: TGTGCCAGCAGTTTAGGAGGACTAGCGGACAATGAGCAGTTCTTC.

The chain has TRBV4-2 and TRBJ2-1; D is undetermined. Per the germline V gene, CDR1 is LGHNA and CDR2 is YNFKEQ. Deletions cut 4 bases from V and 4 bases from J, with 20 bases between. The CDR3 runs 17 residues. CDR3 sequence: CASSRDHGGPGYNEQFF. The CDR3 DNA sequence: TGTGCCAGCAGCCGCGATCATGGCGGCCCCGGGTACAATGAGCAGTTCTTC.

The CDR3 DNA sequence: TGTGCCAGCAGTTTGGGGCGCGGGGGGCAGTACTTC. Protein sequence: CASSLGRGGQYF. The V call is TRBV28, the J call TRBJ2-7; 7 positions match TRBD2. Trimming at V came to 3 bases and at J to 9 bases, leaving 5 bases not matched to a gene. Germline V gives CDR1 MDHEN, CDR2 SYDVKM. The CDR3 contains 12 residues.

This clone was picked up a small number of times. This chain links TRBV5-1 with TRBJ1-2; D is unclear. In germline, CDR1 is SGHRS, CDR2 YFSETQ. Trimming pared 1 base from V and 0 bases from J, leaving 7 bases between. CDR3 size: 14 residues. The CDR3 is CASSLTVSNYGYTF. The CDR3 bases are TGCGCCAGCAGCTTGACAGTCTCTAACTATGGCTACACCTTC.

This rearrangement joins TRBV11-2 to TRBJ2-2; a possible D gene is TRBD2 (5 bases). Trimming pared 2 bases from V and 3 bases from J, leaving 10 bases between. This CDR3 is 15 amino acids long. Germline CDR1 and CDR2: SGHAT and FQNNGV. In DNA form, the CDR3 reads TGTGCCAGCAGCTTACATGGCGGGTACACCGGGGAGCTGTTTTTT. It encodes CASSLHGGYTGELFF. The full variable domain, in which reference TRBV11-2 and TRBJ2-2 provide the parts outside the CDR3, is EAGVAQSPRYKIIEKRQSVAFWCNPISGHATLYWYQQILGQGPKLLIQFQNNGVVDDSQLPKDRFSAERLKGVDSTLKIQPAKLEDSAVYLCASSLHGGYTGELFFGEGSRLTVL.

The chain has TRBV28 and TRBJ2-4; 7 nucleotides match TRBD2. Losses at the gene ends were 6 bases for V and 2 bases for J; bases not matched to a gene: 4. The CDR3 extends over 14 amino acids. Germline values: CDR1 MDHEN, CDR2 SYDVKM. CDR3 sequence (DNA): TGTGCCAGCAGCGGGGAGGGAACCAAAAACATTCAGTACTTC. This encodes CASSGEGTKNIQYF.

The chain combines TRBV28 with TRBJ2-7, with D possibly TRBD2 on 6 matching bases. Germline CDR1 and CDR2: MDHEN and SYDVKM. The length of the CDR3 is 15 residues. Trimming left V 3 bases short and J 3 bases short, with 15 bases between. The CDR3 spells CASSFAGILFYEQYF. CDR3 sequence (DNA): TGTGCCAGCAGTTTCGCGGGAATACTATTCTACGAGCAGTACTTC. The whole variable domain, filled in from reference TRBV28 and TRBJ2-7, reads DVKVTQSSRYLVKRTGEKVFLECVQDMDHENMFWYRQDPGLGLRLIYFSYDVKMKEKGDIPEGYSVSREKKERFSLILESASTNQTSMYLCASSFAGILFYEQYFGPGTRLTVT.

The chain carries TRBV19 and TRBJ1-5; D is possibly TRBD1 (5 bases). V lost 0 bases and J lost 11, with 14 bases in between. CDR3 length: 14 residues. Germline V CDR1 and CDR2: LNHDA, SQIVND (reference sequence). In DNA form, the CDR3 reads TGTGCCAGTAGTATAGACGGGGGACTCGGGGCCCAGCATTTT. Translating it yields CASSIDGGLGAQHF. Combining the CDR3 with reference TRBV19 and TRBJ1-5 gives the whole variable domain DGGITQSPKYLFRKEGQNVTLSCEQNLNHDAMYWYRQDPGQGLRLIYYSQIVNDFQKGDIAEGYSVSREKKESFPLTVTSAQKNPTAFYLCASSIDGGLGAQHFGDGTRLSIL.

The V call is TRBV5-6, the J call TRBJ2-5, with D hard to call. The V end lost 5 bases, the J end lost 4 bases, and 9 bases lay between the germline ends. Looked up from germline, CDR1 is SGHDT and CDR2 is YYEEEE. This CDR3 comprises 12 residues. The DNA of the CDR3 is TGTGCCAGCAGTGCTAGGGCAGAGACCCAGTACTTC. Translated: CASSARAETQYF. The variable domain in full, with the rest retrieved from reference TRBV5-6 and TRBJ2-5, is DAGVTQSPTHLIKTRGQQVTLRCSPKSGHDTVSWYQQALGQGPQFIFQYYEEEERQRGNFPDRFSGHQFPNYSSELNVNALLLGDSALYLCASSARAETQYFGPGTRLLVL.

CDR3 amino acids: CASSLGHTEDTQYF. DNA for the CDR3: TGTGCCAGCAGCTTAGGCCACACGGAAGATACGCAGTATTTT. The rearrangement uses TRBV13 and TRBJ2-3; D not certain. Germline CDR1 and CDR2: PRHDT and FYEKMQ (reference sequence). Trimming removed 0 bases at V and 5 bases at J, with 9 bases between. The CDR3 totals 14 residues. Full variable domain (remainder filled in from reference TRBV13 and TRBJ2-3): AAGVIQSPRHLIKEKRETATLKCYPIPRHDTVYWYQQGPGQDPQFLISFYEKMQSDKGSIPDRFSAQQFSDYHSELNMSSLELGDSALYFCASSLGHTEDTQYFGPGTRLTVL.

The chain is built from TRBV2 and TRBJ1-5; no firm D call. The CDR3 has 13 residues. Germline CDR1 and CDR2: SNHLY and FYNNEI. V gave up 3 bases and J gave up 7 bases, with 10 bases separating them. CDR3 in amino acids: CASSDERDQPQHF. Written as DNA, the CDR3 is TGTGCCAGCAGTGATGAACGAGACCAGCCCCAGCATTTT.

The rearrangement uses TRBV7-8 and TRBJ2-5; D gene ambiguous. CDR1 and CDR2 from the germline V gene are SGHVS and FQNEAQ. V was cut by 3 bases and J by 1 base, with 9 bases left in between. The CDR3 is 14 residues long. CDR3 loop: CASSLSTVQETQYF. The CDR3 DNA reads TGTGCCAGCAGCTTGTCGACCGTCCAAGAGACCCAGTACTTC.

This sequence joins TRBV10-3 and TRBJ1-1; D call uncertain. CDR1 and CDR2 from the germline V gene are ENHRY and SYGVKD. Trimming removed 6 bases from V and 3 bases from J, with 14 bases in between. This CDR3 has 14 residues. CDR3 loop: CAIRDPGEYTEAFF. The CDR3 coding sequence is TGTGCCATCAGGGATCCGGGCGAGTACACTGAAGCTTTCTTT.

This rearrangement joins TRBV28 to TRBJ1-1; 10 bases line up with TRBD1. From germline, CDR1 is MDHEN and CDR2 SYDVKM. The CDR3 sequence is 12 residues long. J was trimmed by 11 bases and V by 7 bases; bases with no gene match: 7. CDR3 protein: CASTLAGQGAFF. The CDR3 region has the DNA TGTGCCAGCACCCTCGCGGGACAGGGGGCTTTCTTT.

The chain recombines TRBV19 with TRBJ1-4, with D unclear. The germline V gene has CDR1 LNHDA and CDR2 SQIVND (reference sequence). The V end lost 5 bases, the J end lost 0 bases, and 22 bases lay between the germline ends. This CDR3 contains 19 residues. CDR3: CASSYLTTGRIATNEKLFF. For the CDR3, the DNA is TGTGCCAGTAGTTACCTCACGACCGGGAGAATCGCAACTAATGAAAAACTGTTTTTT. Combining the CDR3 with reference TRBV19 and TRBJ1-4 gives the whole variable domain DGGITQSPKYLFRKEGQNVTLSCEQNLNHDAMYWYRQDPGQGLRLIYYSQIVNDFQKGDIAEGYSVSREKKESFPLTVTSAQKNPTAFYLCASSYLTTGRIATNEKLFFGSGTQLSVL.

The CDR3 loop is CASRNGGGSSYNEQFF. The CDR3 bases are TGTGCCAGCAGGAACGGAGGCGGGAGCTCCTACAATGAGCAGTTCTTC. The gene calls are TRBV5-4 and TRBJ2-1; 7 bases align to TRBD2. CDR3 length: 16 residues. J was trimmed by 0 bases and V by 5 bases; bases with no gene match: 8. CDR1 and CDR2 from the germline V gene are SGHNT and YYREEE (reference sequence).

The chain uses TRBV5-1 and TRBJ1-6, with TRBD1 identical over 11 bases. CDR1 is SGHRS and CDR2 is YFSETQ in the germline V gene. The CDR3 covers 16 residues. J was trimmed by 8 bases and V by 4 bases; bases with no gene match: 8. The CDR3 sequence is CASSHGQGARDSPLHF. The CDR3 coding sequence is TGCGCCAGCAGCCACGGACAGGGGGCGCGGGATTCACCCCTCCACTTT.

The CDR3, as DNA: TGTGCCAGCACCGCCTGGGGGCATGGCAATCAGCCCCAGCATTTT. Protein: CASTAWGHGNQPQHF. This chain joins TRBV5-6 and TRBJ1-5; possibly TRBD1 for D (6 bases). This CDR3 spans 15 amino acids. Trimming removed 6 bases from V and 2 bases from J, with 15 bases in between. Looked up from germline, CDR1 is SGHDT and CDR2 is YYEEEE.

The V and J genes are TRBV7-2 and TRBJ2-7; 7 positions agree with TRBD2. The germline CDR1 and CDR2 sequences are SGHTA and FQGNSA. The CDR3 is 18 amino acids. Trimming cost V 0 bases and J 4 bases; bases outside gene matches: 15. The CDR3 nucleotides read TGTGCCAGCAGCTTAGCGGACCTCGGGGGGATTCAGAAATACGAGCAGTACTTC. The encoded protein is CASSLADLGGIQKYEQYF. The full variable domain, completed using reference TRBV7-2 and TRBJ2-7, is GAGVSQSPSNKVTEKGKDVELRCDPISGHTALYWYRQSLGQGLEFLIYFQGNSAPDKSGLPSDRFSAERTGGSVSTLTIQRTQQEDSAVYLCASSLADLGGIQKYEQYFGPGTRLTVT.